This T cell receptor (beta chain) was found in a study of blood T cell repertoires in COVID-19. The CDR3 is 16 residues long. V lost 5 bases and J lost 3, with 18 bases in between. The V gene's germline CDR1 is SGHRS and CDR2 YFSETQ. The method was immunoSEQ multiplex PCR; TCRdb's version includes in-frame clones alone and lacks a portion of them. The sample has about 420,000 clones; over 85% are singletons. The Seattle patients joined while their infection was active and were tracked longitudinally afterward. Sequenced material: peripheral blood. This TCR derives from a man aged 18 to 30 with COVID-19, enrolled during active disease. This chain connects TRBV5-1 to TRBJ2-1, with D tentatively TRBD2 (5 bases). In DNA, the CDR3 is TGCGCCAGCAGAATGAATATGTGGGGAGACTACAATGAGCAGTTCTTC. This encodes CASRMNMWGDYNEQFF.